This T cell receptor (beta chain) was identified during a study of CD8+ T cells in alopecia areata. Study details: Oral tofacitinib (5 to 10 mg twice daily) was administered to treated patients.

Extracted RNA was reverse transcribed, and the resulting cDNA served as sequencing template. Clones were read by immunoSEQ multiplex PCR, and TCRdb kept only the in-frame ones, dropping some. The table has fewer than 250,000 clones, about 60% seen once. Study conclusions and caveats: Sequences from scalp samples also cover resident alphabeta T cells of normal skin. Scalp and blood retained many expanded lesional clones during tofacitinib.

About this clone itself: Antigen: not known.

The treatment is: oral pan-JAK inhibitor, 5-10 mg twice daily. Researchers gathered lesional scalp punch biopsies and peripheral blood from patients with alopecia areata. The sequence derives from a human donor with alopecia areata. The input for sequencing was CD4+ T cells sorted from blood, taken at week 4, from a patient treated with tofacitinib.

The CDR3 coding sequence is TGTGCCTGGAGTGTATTGGGACAGGGGGACACTGAAGCTTTCTTT. This gives the protein CAWSVLGQGDTEAFF. The chain couples TRBV30 to TRBJ1-1; 11 bases agree with TRBD1. The germline CDR1 and CDR2 sequences are GTSNPN and SVGIG (reference sequence). The CDR3 has 15 residues. With V trimmed by 0 bases and J by 3 bases, 3 bases remained unmatched.